Below, 5 T cell receptor beta chains from the same sample are listed, as sequenced in a study of shared clonotypes between healthy human individuals (dated by TCRdb to 2019 to 2021). Library preparation used the immunoSEQ multiplex PCR assay. TCRdb carries this immuneACCESS record with in-frame sequences only. Its versions omit some clonotypes, under half of them owing to an unresolved V gene in the studies checked, with the rest unexplained. Counted in this sample were roughly 1,600,000 clones; 98% to 99% of them appeared once. About 0.35% of the sample rests with the top ten. Sequences were obtained from naive CD4+ T cells sorted from blood. The sample's cell subset or site, from its label and the paper: CD45RA+ positively selected. The receptor source for this set is a young man in good health.

The chain combines TRBV7-2 with TRBJ2-7; D unclear. This CDR3 contains 16 residues. Trimming shortened V by 1 base and J by 4 bases, and 17 bases separated the two germline ends. Germline assignment: CDR1 SGHTA and CDR2 FQGNSA. CDR3 in DNA: TGTGCCAGCAGCTTAGTTATATTCGGACGGAATTACGAGCAGTACTTC. This sequence encodes CASSLVIFGRNYEQYF.

This chain connects TRBV30 to TRBJ2-1; 8 bases line up with TRBD2. Germline V lookup: CDR1 GTSNPN, CDR2 SVGIG (reference sequence). CDR3 length equals 13 residues. Trimming took 3 bases from V and 8 from J; bases not matched to a gene: 6. CDR3 bases: TGTGCCTGGAGCTACGGGACTAGGTATGAGCAGTTCTTC. It codes for CAWSYGTRYEQFF. Using reference TRBV30 and TRBJ2-1 for the parts outside the CDR3, the full variable domain is SQTIHQWPATLVQPVGSPLSLECTVEGTSNPNLYWYRQAAGRGLQLLFYSVGIGQISSEVPQNLSASRPQDRQFILSSKKLLLSDSGFYLCAWSYGTRYEQFFGPGTRLTVL.

The rearrangement links TRBV6-1 to TRBJ2-1; a possible D gene is TRBD2 (6 bases). Trimming stripped 2 bases from V and 1 base from J, with 12 bases between. The CDR3 totals 16 residues. CDR1 is MNHNS, CDR2 SASEGT, per germline. The CDR3: CASSELGLRSYNEQFF. CDR3 in DNA: TGTGCCAGCAGTGAATTAGGACTAAGGTCCTACAATGAGCAGTTCTTC.

This sequence joins TRBV7-3 and TRBJ2-2; no clear D. The CDR3 covers 13 residues. Trimming took off 8 bases at V and 5 bases at J, with 12 bases between the two ends. Germline assignment: CDR1 SGHTA and CDR2 FQGTGA. CDR3 loop: CASSNRPTGELFF. The CDR3 DNA follows: TGTGCCAGCTCCAATCGGCCGACCGGGGAGCTGTTTTTT.

The genes are TRBV28 and TRBJ1-5; D call uncertain. With 5 bases removed from V and 2 bases from J, the gap between germline ends came to 4 bases. The CDR3 consists of 12 residues. Germline CDR1 is MDHEN and CDR2 is SYDVKM. CDR3 nucleotides: TGTGCCAGCAGTATGGGCAATCAGCCCCAGCATTTT. The encoded protein is CASSMGNQPQHF.